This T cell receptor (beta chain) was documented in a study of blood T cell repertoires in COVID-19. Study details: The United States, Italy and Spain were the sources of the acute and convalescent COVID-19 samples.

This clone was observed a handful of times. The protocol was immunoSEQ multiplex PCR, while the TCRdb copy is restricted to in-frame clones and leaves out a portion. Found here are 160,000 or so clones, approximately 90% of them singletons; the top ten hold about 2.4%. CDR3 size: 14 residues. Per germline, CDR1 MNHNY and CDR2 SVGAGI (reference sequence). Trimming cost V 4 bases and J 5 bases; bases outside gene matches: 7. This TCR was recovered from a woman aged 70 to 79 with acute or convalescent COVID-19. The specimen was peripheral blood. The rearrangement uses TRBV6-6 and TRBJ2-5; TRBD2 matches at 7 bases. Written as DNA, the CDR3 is TGTGCCAGCAGTTCCGCTAGCGGCGGGGAGACCCAGTACTTC. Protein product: CASSSASGGETQYF.